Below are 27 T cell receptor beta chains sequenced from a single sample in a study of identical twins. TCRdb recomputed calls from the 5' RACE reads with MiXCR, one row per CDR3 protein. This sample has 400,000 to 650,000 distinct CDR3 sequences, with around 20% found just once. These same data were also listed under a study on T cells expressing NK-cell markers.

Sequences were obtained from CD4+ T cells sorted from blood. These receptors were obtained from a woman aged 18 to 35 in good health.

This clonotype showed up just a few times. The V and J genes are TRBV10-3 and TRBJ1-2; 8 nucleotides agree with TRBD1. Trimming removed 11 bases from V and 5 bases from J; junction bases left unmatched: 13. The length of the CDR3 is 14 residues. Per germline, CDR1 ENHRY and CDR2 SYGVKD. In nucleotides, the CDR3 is TGTGCCGTCGGCGGACAGGGCGGAGGATATGGCTACACCTTC. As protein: CAVGGQGGGYGYTF.

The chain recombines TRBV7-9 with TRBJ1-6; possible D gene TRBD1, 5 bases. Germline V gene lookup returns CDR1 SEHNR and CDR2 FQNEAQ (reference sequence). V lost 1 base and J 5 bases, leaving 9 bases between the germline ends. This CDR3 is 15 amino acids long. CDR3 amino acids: CASSLVGQNNSPLHF. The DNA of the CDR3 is TGTGCCAGCAGCTTAGTCGGACAAAATAATTCACCCCTCCACTTT.

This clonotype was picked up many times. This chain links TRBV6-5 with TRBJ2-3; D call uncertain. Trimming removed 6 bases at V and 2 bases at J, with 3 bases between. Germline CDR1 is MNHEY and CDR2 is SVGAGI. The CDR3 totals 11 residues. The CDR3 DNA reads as TGTGCCAGCAGGTACACAGATACGCAGTATTTT. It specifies CASRYTDTQYF.

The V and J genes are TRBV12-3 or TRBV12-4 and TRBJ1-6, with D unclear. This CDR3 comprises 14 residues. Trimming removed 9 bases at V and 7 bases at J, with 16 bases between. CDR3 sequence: CASSIGDLNSPLHF. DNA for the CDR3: TGTGCCAGTAGTATAGGAGATCTGAATTCACCCCTCCACTTT.

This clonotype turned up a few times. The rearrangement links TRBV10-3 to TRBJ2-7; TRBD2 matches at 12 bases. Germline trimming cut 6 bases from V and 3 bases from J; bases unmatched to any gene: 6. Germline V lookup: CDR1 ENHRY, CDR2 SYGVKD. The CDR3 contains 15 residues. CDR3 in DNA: TGTGCCATCAGGAATGGACTAGCGGGGAACTACGAGCAGTACTTC. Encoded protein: CAIRNGLAGNYEQYF.

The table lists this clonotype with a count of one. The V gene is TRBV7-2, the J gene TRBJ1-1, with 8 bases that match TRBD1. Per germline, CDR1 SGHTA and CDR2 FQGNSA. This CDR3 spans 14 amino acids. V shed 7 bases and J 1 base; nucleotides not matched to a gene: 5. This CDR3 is CASTPDRENTEAFF. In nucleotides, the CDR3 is TGTGCCAGCACCCCGGACAGGGAGAACACTGAAGCTTTCTTT.

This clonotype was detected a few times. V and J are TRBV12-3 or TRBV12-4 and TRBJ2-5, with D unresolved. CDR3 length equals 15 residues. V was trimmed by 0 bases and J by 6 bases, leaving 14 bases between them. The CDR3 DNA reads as TGTGCCAGCAGTTTAGCAGCGCGGTCCACGAAGACCCAGTACTTC. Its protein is CASSLAARSTKTQYF.

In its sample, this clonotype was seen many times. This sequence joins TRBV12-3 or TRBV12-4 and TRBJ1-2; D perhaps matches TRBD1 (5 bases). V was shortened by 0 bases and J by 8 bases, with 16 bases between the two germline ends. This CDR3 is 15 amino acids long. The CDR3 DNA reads TGTGCCAGCAGTTTAGCGAGCTACCTGGGGCGCGGCTACACCTTC. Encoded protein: CASSLASYLGRGYTF.

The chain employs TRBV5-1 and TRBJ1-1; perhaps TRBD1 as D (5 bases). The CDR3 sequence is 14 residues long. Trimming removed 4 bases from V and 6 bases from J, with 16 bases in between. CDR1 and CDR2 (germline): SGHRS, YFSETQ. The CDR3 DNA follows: TGCGCCAGCAGCCCGACAACTGGGACTCCTGAAGCTTTCTTT. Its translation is CASSPTTGTPEAFF.

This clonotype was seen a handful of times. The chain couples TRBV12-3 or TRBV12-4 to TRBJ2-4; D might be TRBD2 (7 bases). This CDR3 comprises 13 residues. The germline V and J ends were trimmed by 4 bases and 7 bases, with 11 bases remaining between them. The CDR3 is CASSWGGQNIQYF. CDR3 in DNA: TGTGCCAGCAGTTGGGGGGGGCAGAACATTCAGTACTTC.

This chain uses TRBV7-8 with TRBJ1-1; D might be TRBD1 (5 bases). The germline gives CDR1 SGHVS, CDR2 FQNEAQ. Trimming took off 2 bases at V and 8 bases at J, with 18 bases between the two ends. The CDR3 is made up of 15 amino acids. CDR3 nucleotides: TGTGCCAGCAGCTTATCCGGGGCAAAAGCCTCGGAAGCTTTCTTT. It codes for CASSLSGAKASEAFF.

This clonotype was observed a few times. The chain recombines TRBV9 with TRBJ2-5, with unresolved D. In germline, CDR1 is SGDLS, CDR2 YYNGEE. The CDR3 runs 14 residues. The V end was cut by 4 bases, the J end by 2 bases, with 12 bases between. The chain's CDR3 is CASSPPSPQETQYF. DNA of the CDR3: TGTGCCAGCAGCCCCCCCTCGCCGCAAGAGACCCAGTACTTC.

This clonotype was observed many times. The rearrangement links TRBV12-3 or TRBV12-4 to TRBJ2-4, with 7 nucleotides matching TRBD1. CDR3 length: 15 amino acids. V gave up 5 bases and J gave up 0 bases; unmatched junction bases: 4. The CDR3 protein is CASSPDRAAKNIQYF. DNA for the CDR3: TGTGCCAGCAGTCCTGACAGGGCAGCCAAAAACATTCAGTACTTC.

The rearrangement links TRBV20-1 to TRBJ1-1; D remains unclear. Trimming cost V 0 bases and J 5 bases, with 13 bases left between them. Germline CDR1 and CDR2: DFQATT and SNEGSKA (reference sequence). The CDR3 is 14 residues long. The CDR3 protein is CSARDPGRGTEAFF. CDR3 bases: TGCAGTGCTAGAGATCCTGGAAGAGGGACTGAAGCTTTCTTT.

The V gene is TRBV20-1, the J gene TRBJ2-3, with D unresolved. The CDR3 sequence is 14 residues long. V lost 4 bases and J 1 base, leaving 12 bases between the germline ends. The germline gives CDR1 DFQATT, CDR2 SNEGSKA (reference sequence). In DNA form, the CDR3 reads TGCAGTGCTACTTCTATGGACCGCACAGATACGCAGTATTTT. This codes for CSATSMDRTDTQYF.

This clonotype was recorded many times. The CDR3 spells CASSTGFHGYTF. Written as DNA, the CDR3 is TGTGCCAGCAGTACAGGGTTCCATGGCTACACCTTC. This chain joins TRBV12-3 or TRBV12-4 and TRBJ1-2, with D perhaps TRBD1 (6 bases). Trimming pared 5 bases from V and 6 bases from J, leaving 10 bases between. This CDR3 has 12 residues.

CDR3 region: CASSLGGTKIGYF. As DNA, the CDR3 is TGCGCCAGCAGCTTGGGGGGCACTAAGATCGGGTACTTC. The V gene is TRBV5-1, the J gene TRBJ2-5; perhaps TRBD1 as D (5 bases). The CDR3 runs to 13 residues. V was clipped by 0 bases and J by 13 bases, with 16 bases between them. Germline V gives CDR1 SGHRS, CDR2 YFSETQ.

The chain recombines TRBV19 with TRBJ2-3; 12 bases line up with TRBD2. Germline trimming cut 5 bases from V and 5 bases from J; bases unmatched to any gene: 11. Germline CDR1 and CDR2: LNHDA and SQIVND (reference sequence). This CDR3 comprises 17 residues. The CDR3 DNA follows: TGTGCCAGTAGTGGAACCCCCCGACTAGCGGGAGAAGATACGCAGTATTTT. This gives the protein CASSGTPRLAGEDTQYF.

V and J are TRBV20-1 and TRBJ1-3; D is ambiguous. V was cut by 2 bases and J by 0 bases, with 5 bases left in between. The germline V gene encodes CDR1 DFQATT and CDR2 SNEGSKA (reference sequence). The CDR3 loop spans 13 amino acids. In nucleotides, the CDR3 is TGCAGTGCTAGACAGAGCTCTGGAAACACCATATATTTT. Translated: CSARQSSGNTIYF.

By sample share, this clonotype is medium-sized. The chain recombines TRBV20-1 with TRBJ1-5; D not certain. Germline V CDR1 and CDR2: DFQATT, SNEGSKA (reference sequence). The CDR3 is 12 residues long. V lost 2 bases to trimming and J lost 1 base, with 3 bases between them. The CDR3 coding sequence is TGCAGTGCTAGACACAGCAATCAGCCCCAGCATTTT. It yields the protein CSARHSNQPQHF.

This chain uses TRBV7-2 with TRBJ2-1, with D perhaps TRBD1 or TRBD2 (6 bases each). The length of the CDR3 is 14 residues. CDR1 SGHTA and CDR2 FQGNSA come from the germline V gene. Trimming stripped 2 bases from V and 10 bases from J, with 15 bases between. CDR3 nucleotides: TGTGCCAGCAGCTTACAAGGAGGGGGGACGGAGCAGTTCTTC. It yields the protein CASSLQGGGTEQFF.

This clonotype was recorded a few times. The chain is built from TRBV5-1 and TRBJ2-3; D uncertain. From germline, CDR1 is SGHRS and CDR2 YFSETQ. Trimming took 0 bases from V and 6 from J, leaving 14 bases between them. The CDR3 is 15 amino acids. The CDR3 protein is CASSLGDRDHDTQYF. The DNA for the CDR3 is TGCGCCAGCAGCTTGGGAGATAGGGATCACGATACGCAGTATTTT.

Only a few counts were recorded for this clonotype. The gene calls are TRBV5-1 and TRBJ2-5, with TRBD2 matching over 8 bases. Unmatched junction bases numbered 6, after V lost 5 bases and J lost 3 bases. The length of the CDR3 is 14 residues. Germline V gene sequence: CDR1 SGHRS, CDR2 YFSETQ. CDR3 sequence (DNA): TGCGCCAGCAGATCGGGACTAGTTGAAGAGACCCAGTACTTC. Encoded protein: CASRSGLVEETQYF. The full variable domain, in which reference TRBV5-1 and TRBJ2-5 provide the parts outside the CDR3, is KAGVTQTPRYLIKTRGQQVTLSCSPISGHRSVSWYQQTPGQGLQFLFEYFSETQRNKGNFPGRFSGRQFSNSRSEMNVSTLELGDSALYLCASRSGLVEETQYFGPGTRLLVL.

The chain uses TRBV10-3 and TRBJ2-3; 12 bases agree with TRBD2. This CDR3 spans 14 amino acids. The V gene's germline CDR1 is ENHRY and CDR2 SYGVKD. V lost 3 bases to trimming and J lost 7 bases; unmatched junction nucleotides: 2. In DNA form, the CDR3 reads TGTGCCATCAGTGAACTAGCGGGAGGCCATACGCAGTATTTT. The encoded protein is CAISELAGGHTQYF.

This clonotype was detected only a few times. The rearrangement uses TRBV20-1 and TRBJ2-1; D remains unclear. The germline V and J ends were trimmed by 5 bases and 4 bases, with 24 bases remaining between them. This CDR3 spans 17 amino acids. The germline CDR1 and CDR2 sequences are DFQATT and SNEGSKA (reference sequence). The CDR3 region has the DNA TGCAGTGCTGACAAACTGATGGGCCTTTCTACATACAATGAGCAGTTCTTC. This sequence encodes CSADKLMGLSTYNEQFF.

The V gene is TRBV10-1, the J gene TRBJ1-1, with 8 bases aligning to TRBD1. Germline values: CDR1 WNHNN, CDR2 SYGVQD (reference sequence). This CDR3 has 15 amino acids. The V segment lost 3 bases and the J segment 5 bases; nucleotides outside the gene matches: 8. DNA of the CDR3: TGCGCCAGCAGTGACCCCGACAGGGGCTGGACTGAAGCTTTCTTT. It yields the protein CASSDPDRGWTEAFF.

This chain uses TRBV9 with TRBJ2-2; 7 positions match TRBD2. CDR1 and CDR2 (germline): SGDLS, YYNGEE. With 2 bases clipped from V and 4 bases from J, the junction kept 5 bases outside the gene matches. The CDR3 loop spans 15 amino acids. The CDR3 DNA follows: TGTGCCAGCAGCGTCTTGACTAGCCCCACCGGGGAGCTGTTTTTT. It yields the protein CASSVLTSPTGELFF.